Listed here are 11 T cell receptor beta chains from one sample, sequenced in a study of blood T cell repertoires in COVID-19. TCRdb keeps only in-frame clones here, not all; method: immunoSEQ multiplex PCR. The data contain approximately 300,000 clones, approximately 84% of them singletons. Sequenced material: PBMCs or T cells enriched from blood (not recorded which). These receptors all stem from a young woman who had recovered from COVID-19.

The genes are TRBV7-3 and TRBJ1-1; D is ambiguous. The CDR3 is 13 residues long. The germline V and J ends were trimmed by 6 bases and 1 base, with 9 bases remaining between them. CDR1 and CDR2 from the germline V gene are SGHTA and FQGTGA. The CDR3 DNA follows: TGTGCCAGCAGTCGCGATGGGAACACTGAAGCTTTCTTT. This translates into CASSRDGNTEAFF.

This clone appeared a few times. V and J are TRBV20-1 and TRBJ1-4; weak D call: TRBD1 (6 bases). The CDR3 is 14 amino acids. V was trimmed by 3 bases and J by 4 bases, leaving 12 bases between them. Germline loops: CDR1 DFQATT, CDR2 SNEGSKA (reference sequence). CDR3 amino acids: CSASWTADNEKLFF. In DNA, the CDR3 is TGCAGTGCTAGTTGGACAGCGGATAATGAAAAACTGTTTTTT.

The chain combines TRBV2 with TRBJ1-2; 7 bases fit TRBD1. V lost 5 bases, J lost 5 bases, and 8 bases stayed unmatched. Germline V gene data show CDR1 as SNHLY and CDR2 as FYNNEI. The CDR3 extends over 14 amino acids. The CDR3 is CASSRQGPEYGYTF. The CDR3 coding sequence is TGTGCCAGCAGTAGACAGGGCCCCGAATATGGCTACACCTTC.

The table lists this clone with a few counts. The chain employs TRBV9 and TRBJ1-3, with D perhaps TRBD1 (5 bases). Germline assignment: CDR1 SGDLS and CDR2 YYNGEE. V lost 3 bases, J lost 0 bases, and 7 bases lay in between. The CDR3 runs to 14 residues. The CDR3 sequence: CASSDDSSGNTIYF. The DNA for the CDR3 is TGTGCCAGCAGCGATGACAGCTCTGGAAACACCATATATTTT.

This CDR3 reads CAWSVRGVSFYEQYF. The CDR3 DNA follows: TGTGCCTGGAGTGTACGTGGTGTTAGTTTCTACGAGCAGTACTTC. The chain employs TRBV30 and TRBJ2-7; D gene ambiguous. The CDR3 extends over 15 amino acids. The germline CDR1 and CDR2 sequences are GTSNPN and SVGIG (reference sequence). Trimming stripped 0 bases from V and 3 bases from J, with 15 bases between.

CDR3 region: CASTRLSGVSGELFF. The CDR3 nucleotides read TGTGCCAGCACTCGGTTATCCGGGGTTTCCGGGGAGCTGTTTTTT. V and J are TRBV2 and TRBJ2-2; D possibly corresponds to TRBD2 (5 bases). Trimming shortened V by 7 bases and J by 6 bases, and 18 bases separated the two germline ends. Germline V lookup: CDR1 SNHLY, CDR2 FYNNEI. This CDR3 spans 15 amino acids.

J is TRBJ2-3 and V is TRBV4-2; 10 bases are shared with TRBD2. The germline V gene encodes CDR1 LGHNA and CDR2 YNFKEQ. With V trimmed by 0 bases and J by 3 bases, 3 bases remained unmatched. This CDR3 is 16 amino acids long. The DNA for the CDR3 is TGTGCCAGCAGCCAAGACTGGACTAGCGGAACAGATACGCAGTATTTT. This translates into CASSQDWTSGTDTQYF.

The V gene is TRBV28, the J gene TRBJ1-1; D not certain. This CDR3 region has 12 residues. CDR1 MDHEN and CDR2 SYDVKM come from the germline V gene. V was clipped by 9 bases and J by 0 bases, with 8 bases between them. The CDR3 is CASNSMNTEAFF. CDR3 DNA: TGTGCCAGTAACAGCATGAACACTGAAGCTTTCTTT. Looking up the rest from reference TRBV28 and TRBJ1-1 gives the full variable domain: DVKVTQSSRYLVKRTGEKVFLECVQDMDHENMFWYRQDPGLGLRLIYFSYDVKMKEKGDIPEGYSVSREKKERFSLILESASTNQTSMYLCASNSMNTEAFFGQGTRLTVV.

This chain uses TRBV19 with TRBJ1-1, with TRBD1 matching 7 bases. V lost 6 bases and J lost 0; bases outside the gene matches: 7. This CDR3 spans 15 amino acids. Germline assignment: CDR1 LNHDA and CDR2 SQIVND (reference sequence). For the CDR3, the DNA is TGTGCCAGTAGGGACCGACAGGGAATGAACACTGAAGCTTTCTTT. Translation: CASRDRQGMNTEAFF.

The chain couples TRBV7-9 to TRBJ1-1; D remains ambiguous. V was pared by 4 bases and J by 3 bases, with 6 bases between. The CDR3 has 12 residues. Germline V gene sequence: CDR1 SEHNR, CDR2 FQNEAQ (reference sequence). CDR3 nucleotide sequence: TGTGCCAGCAGCTCCCGGGACACTGAAGCTTTCTTT. Amino acids: CASSSRDTEAFF.

In this sample, this clone turned up a few times. The chain employs TRBV5-4 and TRBJ1-2, with D uncertain. The CDR3 covers 14 residues. Germline lookup yields CDR1 SGHNT and CDR2 YYREEE (reference sequence). Trimming took off 4 bases at V and 8 bases at J, with 18 bases between the two ends. The chain's CDR3 is CASSHPGIQGGYTF. Written as DNA, the CDR3 is TGTGCCAGCAGCCACCCCGGGATCCAAGGAGGCTACACCTTC.